The 18 T cell receptor beta chains reported below all come from one sample, sequenced in a study of shared clonotypes between healthy human individuals. Method: immunoSEQ multiplex PCR; TCRdb's copy keeps in-frame clones and lacks some. The data show fewer than 500,000 clones, about 79% seen once. The material sequenced was PBMCs. Source of these receptors: a woman aged 35 to 49 in good health. Some clones in this sample may be carry-over from other donors' samples.

This sequence joins TRBV7-8 and TRBJ2-1; D call uncertain. The CDR3 length is 19 residues. The V gene's germline CDR1 is SGHVS and CDR2 FQNEAQ. Deletions cut 5 bases from V and 8 bases from J, with 31 bases between. CDR3 sequence (DNA): TGTGCCAGCAGCCATGAAGGTGGTAGGTTCCCCCATGTATGGGATGAGCAGTTCTTC. Protein: CASSHEGGRFPHVWDEQFF.

The chain is built from TRBV7-9 and TRBJ2-3; D ambiguous. Trimming took off 1 base at V and 4 bases at J, with 18 bases between the two ends. There are 17 residues in the CDR3. Germline V gene lookup returns CDR1 SEHNR and CDR2 FQNEAQ (reference sequence). The CDR3 nucleotides are TGTGCCAGCAGCTTAGGGACCTTATCAAGAGACGCAGATACGCAGTATTTT. It codes for CASSLGTLSRDADTQYF.

V gene TRBV27 combines with J gene TRBJ2-1, with D possibly matching TRBD2 (6 bases). The CDR3 is made up of 16 amino acids. Germline-derived CDR1 and CDR2 are MNHEY and SMNVEV (reference sequence). Trimming took off 1 base at V and 2 bases at J, with 12 bases between the two ends. The CDR3 protein is CASSLFGGATYNEQFF. CDR3 bases: TGTGCCAGCAGTTTATTTGGCGGGGCCACCTACAATGAGCAGTTCTTC.

The chain is built from TRBV7-2 and TRBJ2-2, with TRBD2 matching over 12 bases. Losses at the gene ends were 5 bases for V and 3 bases for J; bases not matched to a gene: 4. Germline V gives CDR1 SGHTA, CDR2 FQGNSA. CDR3 size: 16 residues. For the CDR3, the DNA is TGTGCCAGCAGCCATAGACTAGCGGGAGACACCGGGGAGCTGTTTTTT. Encoded protein: CASSHRLAGDTGELFF. Combining the CDR3 with reference TRBV7-2 and TRBJ2-2 gives the whole variable domain GAGVSQSPSNKVTEKGKDVELRCDPISGHTALYWYRQSLGQGLEFLIYFQGNSAPDKSGLPSDRFSAERTGGSVSTLTIQRTQQEDSAVYLCASSHRLAGDTGELFFGEGSRLTVL.

In regard to this clone: Since a far larger clone is one base different, this is likely a read error. Other DNA sequences in this specimen translate into the identical CDR3. The chain carries TRBV7-2 and TRBJ1-5, with 8 positions matching TRBD1. The CDR3 contains 17 residues. Germline trimming cut 1 base from V and 0 bases from J; bases unmatched to any gene: 5. CDR1 SGHTA and CDR2 FQGNSA come from the germline V gene. As DNA, the CDR3 is TGTGCCAGCAGCTTAGTGGCAGGGGGCAGTAGCAATCAGCCCCAGCATTTT. Its protein is CASSLVAGGSSNQPQHF.

The chain joins TRBV7-9 to TRBJ1-1; D remains unclear. CDR3 length equals 14 residues. Trimming removed 1 base at V and 5 bases at J, with 11 bases between. Germline values: CDR1 SEHNR, CDR2 FQNEAQ (reference sequence). CDR3 sequence reads: CASSLVGLATEAFF. The CDR3 DNA sequence: TGTGCCAGCAGCTTAGTTGGCCTCGCGACTGAAGCTTTCTTT.

V usage is TRBV4-3 and J usage is TRBJ2-7, with 7 bases fitting TRBD2. The CDR3 totals 18 residues. With 4 bases clipped from V and 2 bases from J, the junction kept 17 bases outside the gene matches. CDR1 and CDR2 (germline): LGHNA, YSLEER. CDR3 coding DNA: TGCGCCAGCAGCCTTCACCTACCGTCGACTAGCAATACCTACGAGCAGTACTTC. Its protein is CASSLHLPSTSNTYEQYF.

The chain links TRBV2 to TRBJ1-5; D remains ambiguous. The V end lost 3 bases, the J end lost 5 bases, and 14 bases lay between the germline ends. This CDR3 spans 15 amino acids. The germline V gene encodes CDR1 SNHLY and CDR2 FYNNEI. In nucleotides, the CDR3 is TGTGCCAGCAGTGAGTTACGTTTGAGGGATCAGCCCCAGCATTTT. This translates into CASSELRLRDQPQHF. Full variable domain (remainder filled in from reference TRBV2 and TRBJ1-5): EPEVTQTPSHQVTQMGQEVILRCVPISNHLYFYWYRQILGQKVEFLVSFYNNEISEKSEIFDDQFSVERPDGSNFTLKIRSTKLEDSAMYFCASSELRLRDQPQHFGDGTRLSIL.

This clone was counted once. This chain connects TRBV30 to TRBJ2-7, with TRBD2 identical over 14 bases. The CDR3 has 15 amino acids. V was pared by 3 bases and J by 5 bases, with 6 bases of the junction left unmatched. CDR1 is GTSNPN and CDR2 is SVGIG in the germline V gene (reference sequence). CDR3 in amino acids: CAWSRGLAGVDEQYF. CDR3 nucleotides: TGTGCCTGGAGCCGGGGACTAGCGGGAGTAGACGAGCAGTACTTC.

The genes are TRBV19 and TRBJ2-7; 9 bases map to TRBD1. The CDR3 is 15 amino acids. J gave up 3 bases and V 5 bases, and 8 bases lay outside the gene matches. From germline, CDR1 is LNHDA and CDR2 SQIVND (reference sequence). This chain's CDR3 is CASSDPGQGGYEQYF. CDR3 coding DNA: TGTGCCAGTAGTGATCCGGGACAGGGAGGCTACGAGCAGTACTTC.

This clone was recorded many times. V is TRBV5-8 and J is TRBJ2-1; no clear D gene. V shed 9 bases and J shed 0 bases, with 10 bases lying between them. CDR3 length: 13 residues. CDR1 is SGHTS and CDR2 is YDEGEE in the germline V gene. The CDR3 DNA reads as TGTGCCACCTTCCCCTTCTCCTACAATGAGCAGTTCTTC. It translates to CATFPFSYNEQFF.

The J gene is TRBJ2-3, the V gene TRBV30; 12 nucleotides line up with TRBD1. Germline lookup yields CDR1 GTSNPN and CDR2 SVGIG (reference sequence). This CDR3 has 15 amino acids. The trim removed 4 bases at V and 2 bases at J, leaving 4 bases unmatched. DNA for the CDR3: TGTGCCTGGACCGGGACAGGGGGCTTCACAGATACGCAGTATTTT. Protein: CAWTGTGGFTDTQYF.

V gene TRBV11-2 combines with J gene TRBJ2-5; either TRBD1 or TRBD2 may fit D (6 bases each). V dropped 3 bases and J dropped 2 bases, with 16 bases sitting between them. Germline values: CDR1 SGHAT, CDR2 FQNNGV. CDR3 size: 16 residues. Here the CDR3 DNA reads TGTGCCAGCAGCTTTAATAGCGGAGGGGGACAAGAGACCCAGTACTTC. It yields the protein CASSFNSGGGQETQYF.

The chain is built from TRBV2 and TRBJ2-7, with D possibly being TRBD1 (5 bases). CDR3 length: 14 amino acids. CDR1 is SNHLY and CDR2 is FYNNEI in the germline V gene. The V and J ends lost 2 bases and 2 bases respectively, with 10 bases between them. This CDR3 reads CASSETGTPYEQYF. The CDR3 DNA reads as TGTGCCAGCAGTGAAACAGGTACCCCCTACGAGCAGTACTTC.

The V call is TRBV19, the J call TRBJ2-1, with D possibly being TRBD1 or TRBD2 (7 bases each). The CDR3 has 14 residues. V lost 5 bases and J lost 7, with 15 bases in between. Germline V gene sequence: CDR1 LNHDA, CDR2 SQIVND (reference sequence). The CDR3 reads CASSPAGQSNEQFF. CDR3 nucleotides: TGTGCCAGTAGTCCAGCGGGACAGTCGAATGAGCAGTTCTTC.

This sequence joins TRBV7-8 and TRBJ2-1, with a tentative D call TRBD2 (6 bases). Germline V gene sequence: CDR1 SGHVS, CDR2 FQNEAQ. The CDR3 is 15 amino acids. V was clipped by 0 bases and J by 9 bases, with 15 bases between them. This chain's CDR3 is CASSLAGGNQREQFF. The DNA of the CDR3 is TGTGCCAGCAGCTTAGCGGGCGGGAATCAACGTGAGCAGTTCTTC.

This chain connects TRBV27 to TRBJ1-5, with D unresolved. V was cut by 6 bases and J by 0 bases, with 15 bases left in between. CDR3 length: 16 amino acids. Germline CDR1 reads MNHEY; CDR2 reads SMNVEV (reference sequence). Here the CDR3 reads CASSPSAGYSNQPQHF. The DNA of the CDR3 is TGTGCCAGCAGCCCTTCTGCCGGCTATAGCAATCAGCCCCAGCATTTT.

The chain carries TRBV7-3 and TRBJ2-3; 7 bases match TRBD2. The germline CDR1 and CDR2 sequences are SGHTA and FQGTGA. With 3 bases clipped from V and 3 bases from J, the junction kept 3 bases outside the gene matches. The CDR3 has 14 residues. The CDR3 nucleotides are TGTGCCAGCAGCTTGGGTAGCGGGACAGATACGCAGTATTTT. Encoded protein: CASSLGSGTDTQYF.